The 27 T cell receptor beta chains reported below all come from one sample, sequenced in a study of CD8+ T cells in alopecia areata. cDNA prepared by RNA extraction and subsequent reverse transcription served as the template for sequencing. Here immunoSEQ multiplex PCR was the method, and the copy in TCRdb shows in-frame clones only, minus some. This sample has some 170,000 clones, with roughly 63% found just once. This specimen was CD4+ T cells sorted from blood, taken at week 0. All receptors come from a human donor with alopecia areata.

This clone appeared a single time. This chain links TRBV30 with TRBJ1-1; D is unclear. In germline, CDR1 is GTSNPN, CDR2 SVGIG (reference sequence). The ends were cut back, 0 bases at V and 0 bases at J, with 5 bases in the middle. This CDR3 comprises 13 residues. The CDR3 sequence: CAWSVQMNTEAFF. CDR3 nucleotides: TGTGCCTGGAGTGTCCAAATGAACACTGAAGCTTTCTTT. The full variable domain, its missing parts supplied by reference TRBV30 and TRBJ1-1, is SQTIHQWPATLVQPVGSPLSLECTVEGTSNPNLYWYRQAAGRGLQLLFYSVGIGQISSEVPQNLSASRPQDRQFILSSKKLLLSDSGFYLCAWSVQMNTEAFFGQGTRLTVV.

This clone was seen only a few times. The genes are TRBV29-1 and TRBJ1-4; D uncertain. Per the germline V gene, CDR1 is SQVTM and CDR2 is ANQGSEA. The V and J ends lost 4 bases and 8 bases respectively, with 11 bases between them. The length of the CDR3 is 12 residues. CDR3 coding DNA: TGCAGCGTTGGGGAGGGTCCCGAAAAACTGTTTTTT. This encodes CSVGEGPEKLFF.

The genes are TRBV15 and TRBJ1-2; maybe TRBD1 (5 bases). The germline V and J ends were trimmed by 5 bases and 5 bases, with 15 bases remaining between them. There are 14 residues in the CDR3. From germline, CDR1 is LNHNV and CDR2 YYDKDF (reference sequence). The CDR3 protein is CATSRRDPPYGYTF. CDR3 nucleotide sequence: TGTGCCACCAGCCGCCGGGACCCTCCTTATGGCTACACCTTC.

A few counts support this clone. The J gene is TRBJ2-3, the V gene TRBV5-1; 9 nucleotides line up with TRBD2. This CDR3 comprises 14 residues. V shed 4 bases, J shed 7 bases, and the junction held 7 bases outside the gene matches. Germline CDR1 and CDR2: SGHRS and YFSETQ. The CDR3 sequence is CASSVTSGGNTQYF. Written as DNA, the CDR3 is TGCGCCAGCAGCGTGACTAGCGGTGGCAATACGCAGTATTTT.

The V and J genes are TRBV14 and TRBJ2-4, with D maybe TRBD1 (6 bases). The germline V gene has CDR1 SGHDN and CDR2 FVKESK. The CDR3 runs to 14 residues. Trimming took 1 base from V and 9 from J, leaving 13 bases between them. The CDR3 region has the DNA TGTGCCAGCAGCCAAGGAGCAGGGGTAACCATTCAGTACTTC. Translation gives CASSQGAGVTIQYF.

This chain joins TRBV7-2 and TRBJ2-7; TRBD2 might be the D (7 bases). The V end lost 4 bases, the J end lost 7 bases, and 20 bases lay between the germline ends. The CDR3 totals 15 residues. Germline CDR1 reads SGHTA; CDR2 reads FQGNSA. CDR3 sequence (DNA): TGTGCCAGCAGCTCTGCTGCCCGGGGGGCCGGTGAGCAGTACTTC. Its translation is CASSSAARGAGEQYF.

This sequence joins TRBV29-1 and TRBJ1-2, with a tentative D call TRBD1 (6 bases). The V gene's germline CDR1 is SQVTM and CDR2 ANQGSEA. The CDR3 has 12 amino acids. Trimming shortened V by 4 bases and J by 4 bases, and 10 bases separated the two germline ends. The CDR3 coding sequence is TGCAGCGTTGGGGACACGGGCTATGGCTACACCTTC. This encodes CSVGDTGYGYTF.

The genes are TRBV4-1 and TRBJ1-5; no definite D call. CDR1 and CDR2 from the germline V gene are MGHRA and YSYEKL. CDR3 size: 13 residues. Trimming removed 0 bases from V and 3 bases from J, with 3 bases in between. The CDR3 DNA follows: TGCGCCAGCAGCCAAGATCCCAATCAGCCCCAGCATTTT. It codes for CASSQDPNQPQHF.

The rearrangement joins TRBV11-2 to TRBJ2-3; TRBD2 matches 8 bases. Germline trimming cut 4 bases from V and 4 bases from J; bases unmatched to any gene: 7. CDR3 length equals 15 residues. The germline CDR1 and CDR2 sequences are SGHAT and FQNNGV. The CDR3 DNA is TGTGCCAGCAGCTCCTCGGGACTAGTGCCAGATACGCAGTATTTT. This translates into CASSSSGLVPDTQYF.

The rearrangement joins TRBV7-9 to TRBJ1-4; D remains unclear. CDR3 length: 19 residues. The V gene lost 5 bases and the J gene lost 7 bases, with 29 bases spanning the gap. The germline V gene has CDR1 SEHNR and CDR2 FQNEAQ (reference sequence). DNA for the CDR3: TGTGCCAGCAGCCCGAGCCGGGGAATCCTCACAGAGGGCGGTGAAAAACTGTTTTTT. It codes for CASSPSRGILTEGGEKLFF.

The chain links TRBV9 to TRBJ1-1, with D possibly matching TRBD1 (5 bases). The length of the CDR3 is 14 residues. Germline CDR1 is SGDLS and CDR2 is YYNGEE. Trimming took 0 bases from V and 3 from J, leaving 9 bases between them. CDR3 in amino acids: CASSVAREDTEAFF. Here the CDR3 DNA reads TGTGCCAGCAGCGTAGCCAGGGAAGACACTGAAGCTTTCTTT.

The chain combines TRBV5-6 with TRBJ1-5; D is undetermined. Germline CDR1 SGHDT, CDR2 YYEEEE. CDR3 length: 13 residues. V lost 0 bases and J 6 bases, leaving 7 bases between the germline ends. Here the CDR3 reads CASSLAWAQPQHF. The CDR3 DNA follows: TGTGCCAGCAGCTTGGCCTGGGCTCAGCCCCAGCATTTT. Variable domain in full (rest from reference TRBV5-6 and TRBJ1-5): DAGVTQSPTHLIKTRGQQVTLRCSPKSGHDTVSWYQQALGQGPQFIFQYYEEEERQRGNFPDRFSGHQFPNYSSELNVNALLLGDSALYLCASSLAWAQPQHFGDGTRLSIL.

The chain employs TRBV29-1 and TRBJ2-7, with 10 positions matching TRBD1. From germline, CDR1 is SQVTM and CDR2 ANQGSEA. V lost 6 bases, J lost 4 bases, and 9 bases stayed unmatched. The CDR3 has 14 amino acids. As DNA, the CDR3 is TGCAGCGTCTCCTGGACAGGGGGGGCTTACGAGCAGTACTTC. Protein product: CSVSWTGGAYEQYF.

The J gene is TRBJ2-7, the V gene TRBV29-1; 9 positions agree with TRBD1. Germline trimming cut 4 bases from V and 7 bases from J; bases unmatched to any gene: 8. The germline gives CDR1 SQVTM, CDR2 ANQGSEA. This CDR3 contains 13 residues. The CDR3 bases are TGCAGCGTTGTGACAGGGGGATTGGGGGAGCAGTACTTC. This translates into CSVVTGGLGEQYF.

This clone came up a few times. The V call is TRBV19, the J call TRBJ2-1; possible D gene TRBD1, 6 bases. Germline V CDR1 and CDR2: LNHDA, SQIVND (reference sequence). Trimming cost V 6 bases and J 11 bases, with 14 bases left between them. This CDR3 is built from 12 residues. The CDR3 nucleotides are TGTGCCAGTAGGCAACAGGGTCGGAAGCAGTTCTTC. Amino acids: CASRQQGRKQFF.

This clone was observed a handful of times. This chain joins TRBV29-1 and TRBJ1-1; D gene uncertain. V lost 7 bases and J lost 0, with 6 bases in between. Germline values: CDR1 SQVTM, CDR2 ANQGSEA. The CDR3 is made up of 11 amino acids. CDR3 sequence (DNA): TGCAGCGCTCTCATGAACACTGAAGCTTTCTTT. This translates into CSALMNTEAFF.

V usage is TRBV29-1 and J usage is TRBJ1-1; D remains ambiguous. V lost 4 bases, J lost 4 bases, and 10 bases lay in between. The CDR3 sequence is 12 residues long. CDR1 and CDR2 from the germline V gene are SQVTM and ANQGSEA. CDR3 region: CSVGGFSTEAFF. The CDR3 nucleotides are TGCAGCGTTGGTGGATTTTCCACTGAAGCTTTCTTT. The whole variable domain, remainder taken from reference TRBV29-1 and TRBJ1-1, is SAVISQKPSRDICQRGTSLTIQCQVDSQVTMMFWYRQQPGQSLTLIATANQGSEATYESGFVIDKFPISRPNLTFSTLTVSNMSPEDSSIYLCSVGGFSTEAFFGQGTRLTVV.

The rearrangement uses TRBV29-1 and TRBJ1-1, with D maybe TRBD1 (6 bases). The ends were cut back, 4 bases at V and 0 bases at J, with 12 bases in the middle. CDR1 is SQVTM, CDR2 ANQGSEA, per germline. The CDR3 spans 14 residues. CDR3 bases: TGCAGCGTTGGCTCTCCAGGGGTGAACACTGAAGCTTTCTTT. It encodes CSVGSPGVNTEAFF.

The chain employs TRBV15 and TRBJ2-5, with D maybe TRBD2 (7 bases). The CDR3 sequence is 14 residues long. In germline, CDR1 is LNHNV, CDR2 YYDKDF (reference sequence). Deletions cut 1 base from V and 5 bases from J, with 11 bases between. The CDR3 protein is CATSRVGGAETQYF. CDR3 coding DNA: TGTGCCACCAGCAGAGTGGGGGGGGCCGAGACCCAGTACTTC.

This clone was picked up one time. The gene calls are TRBV29-1 and TRBJ1-2; the match to TRBD1 covers 8 bases. The CDR3 covers 13 residues. Per germline, CDR1 SQVTM and CDR2 ANQGSEA. The J segment lost 7 bases and the V segment lost 5 bases, leaving 9 bases of the junction unmatched. The CDR3 nucleotides are TGCAGCGTTCCTGGACAGGGATCGGGTGGCTACACCTTC. As protein: CSVPGQGSGGYTF.

J is TRBJ1-2 and V is TRBV29-1; no clear D. The CDR3 runs to 11 residues. The germline V gene encodes CDR1 SQVTM and CDR2 ANQGSEA. The V and J ends lost 5 bases and 8 bases respectively, with 12 bases between them. This CDR3 is CSVSAAWGYTF. The CDR3 DNA is TGCAGCGTTTCAGCCGCTTGGGGCTACACCTTC.

This chain links TRBV29-1 with TRBJ1-1; D is possibly TRBD1 (6 bases). The CDR3 runs to 13 residues. The germline V gene encodes CDR1 SQVTM and CDR2 ANQGSEA. V was trimmed by 2 bases and J by 4 bases, leaving 11 bases between them. CDR3 region: CSVETGRGTEAFF. DNA of the CDR3: TGCAGCGTTGAAACAGGGAGGGGCACTGAAGCTTTCTTT.

This clone was seen just once. The chain links TRBV30 to TRBJ1-5; D possibly corresponds to TRBD1 (5 bases). V was shortened by 0 bases and J by 0 bases, with 9 bases between the two germline ends. Per the germline V gene, CDR1 is GTSNPN and CDR2 is SVGIG (reference sequence). The CDR3 is made up of 15 amino acids. This CDR3 reads CAWSVSGNSNQPQHF. In nucleotides, the CDR3 is TGTGCCTGGAGTGTTTCAGGGAATAGCAATCAGCCCCAGCATTTT.

This clone was seen more than once but under ten times. Here the CDR3 DNA reads TGTGCCAGCAGCCTAAATGGCGGGGGGGCGTCGGATACGCAGTATTTT. It encodes CASSLNGGGASDTQYF. The chain combines TRBV7-2 with TRBJ2-3; TRBD2 agrees at 9 bases. This CDR3 has 16 residues. The V segment lost 5 bases and the J segment 6 bases; nucleotides outside the gene matches: 12. The V gene's germline CDR1 is SGHTA and CDR2 FQGNSA.

V and J are TRBV27 and TRBJ2-2; TRBD1 matches 7 bases. CDR3 size: 14 residues. With 6 bases clipped from V and 7 bases from J, the junction kept 8 bases outside the gene matches. Germline V gives CDR1 MNHEY, CDR2 SMNVEV (reference sequence). In nucleotides, the CDR3 is TGTGCCAGCAGATATGACAGGGTGGTCGGGGAGCTGTTTTTT. Protein: CASRYDRVVGELFF.

The rearrangement links TRBV6-1 to TRBJ1-6, with D uncertain. CDR3 length: 11 residues. CDR1 is MNHNS and CDR2 is SASEGT in the germline V gene. The ends were cut back, 2 bases at V and 9 bases at J, with 2 bases in the middle. CDR3 nucleotides: TGTGCCAGCAGTGAAAGTTCACCCCTCCACTTT. Encoded protein: CASSESSPLHF.

The sample holds one count of this clone. V usage is TRBV11-3 and J usage is TRBJ2-1; the match to TRBD1 covers 11 bases. V trimming: 5 bases; J trimming: 2 bases; junction bases outside the gene matches: 2. This CDR3 comprises 15 residues. Looked up from germline, CDR1 is SGHNT and CDR2 is YENEEA. The DNA for the CDR3 is TGTGCCAGCAGCAAGGGACAGGGGGCCTACAATGAGCAGTTCTTC. It codes for CASSKGQGAYNEQFF.